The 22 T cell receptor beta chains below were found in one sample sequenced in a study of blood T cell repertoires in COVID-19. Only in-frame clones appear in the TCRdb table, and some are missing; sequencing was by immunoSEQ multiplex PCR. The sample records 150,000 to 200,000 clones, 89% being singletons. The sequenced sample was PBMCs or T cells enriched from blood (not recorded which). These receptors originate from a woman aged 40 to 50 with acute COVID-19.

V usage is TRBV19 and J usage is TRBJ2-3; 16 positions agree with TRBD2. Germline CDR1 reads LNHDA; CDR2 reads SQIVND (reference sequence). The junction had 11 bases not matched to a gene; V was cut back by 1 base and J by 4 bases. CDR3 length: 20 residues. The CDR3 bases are TGTGCCAGTAGTATAGCTTTCCCGGGACTAGCGGGAGGGCCGGCAGATACGCAGTATTTT. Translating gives CASSIAFPGLAGGPADTQYF.

The CDR3 bases are TGTGCCTGGAAGGAGTTGAGCAATGAGCAGTTCTTC. This codes for CAWKELSNEQFF. The chain uses TRBV30 and TRBJ2-1; D uncertain. The germline V and J ends were trimmed by 4 bases and 6 bases, with 10 bases remaining between them. The CDR3 contains 12 residues. In germline, CDR1 is GTSNPN, CDR2 SVGIG (reference sequence).

The CDR3 loop is CASRRGTRDGYTF. CDR3 nucleotide sequence: TGTGCCAGCAGGCGCGGGACCAGGGATGGCTACACCTTC. The V gene is TRBV6-5, the J gene TRBJ1-2; D perhaps matches TRBD1 (5 bases). In germline, CDR1 is MNHEY, CDR2 SVGAGI. Trimming stripped 6 bases from V and 6 bases from J, with 14 bases between. CDR3 size: 13 residues.

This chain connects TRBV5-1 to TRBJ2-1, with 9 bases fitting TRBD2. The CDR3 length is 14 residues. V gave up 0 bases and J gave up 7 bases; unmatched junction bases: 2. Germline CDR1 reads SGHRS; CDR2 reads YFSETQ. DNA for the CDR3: TGCGCCAGCAGCTTGGGCGGGGGGGTAAATGAGCAGTTCTTC. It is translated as CASSLGGGVNEQFF. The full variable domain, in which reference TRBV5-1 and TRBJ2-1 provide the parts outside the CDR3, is KAGVTQTPRYLIKTRGQQVTLSCSPISGHRSVSWYQQTPGQGLQFLFEYFSETQRNKGNFPGRFSGRQFSNSRSEMNVSTLELGDSALYLCASSLGGGVNEQFFGPGTRLTVL.

The CDR3 loop is CASSLLQGAVTEAFF. In nucleotides, the CDR3 is TGTGCCAGCAGCCTCCTCCAGGGGGCGGTCACTGAAGCTTTCTTT. The chain combines TRBV7-9 with TRBJ1-1; 8 positions agree with TRBD1. Per the germline V gene, CDR1 is SEHNR and CDR2 is FQNEAQ (reference sequence). This CDR3 spans 15 amino acids. V lost 5 bases, J lost 4 bases, and 9 bases stayed unmatched.

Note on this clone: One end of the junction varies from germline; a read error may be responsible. Here the CDR3 DNA reads TGTGCCAGCAGCCGACCCGCCCAGGCCCGCAGGGACTTC. Residues: CASSRPAQARRDF. The chain links TRBV3-1 (or the pseudogene TRBV3-2) to TRBJ2-4; tentatively, D is TRBD1 (5 bases). There are 13 residues in the CDR3. Per germline, CDR1 LGHDT and CDR2 YNNKEL (reference sequence).

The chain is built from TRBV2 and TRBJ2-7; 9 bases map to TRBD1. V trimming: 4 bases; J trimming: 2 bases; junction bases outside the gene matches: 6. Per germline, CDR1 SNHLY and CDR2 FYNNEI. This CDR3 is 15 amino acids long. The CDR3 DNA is TGTGCCAGCAGTGCTGGGACAGGGAACCCCTACGAGCAGTACTTC. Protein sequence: CASSAGTGNPYEQYF.

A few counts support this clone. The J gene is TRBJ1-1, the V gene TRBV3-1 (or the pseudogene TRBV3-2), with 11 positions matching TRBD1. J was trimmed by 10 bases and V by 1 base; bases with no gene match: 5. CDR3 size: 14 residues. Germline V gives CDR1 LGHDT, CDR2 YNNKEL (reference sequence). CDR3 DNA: TGTGCCAGCAGCCAAGGGGACAGGGGGGGACGAGCTTTCTTT. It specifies CASSQGDRGGRAFF.

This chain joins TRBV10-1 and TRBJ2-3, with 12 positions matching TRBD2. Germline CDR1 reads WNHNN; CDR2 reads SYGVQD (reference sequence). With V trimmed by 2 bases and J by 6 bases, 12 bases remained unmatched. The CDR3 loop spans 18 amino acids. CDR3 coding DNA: TGCGCCAGCAGTGAGGACCGGGCTAGCGGGGGGGTCGCGGATACGCAGTATTTT. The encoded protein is CASSEDRASGGVADTQYF.

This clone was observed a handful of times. The CDR3 nucleotides are TGTGCCAGCAGTCCCGGGACTAGCGGATCTGATACGCAGTATTTT. Protein sequence: CASSPGTSGSDTQYF. The chain uses TRBV6-4 and TRBJ2-3, with 11 bases that match TRBD2. With V trimmed by 5 bases and J by 6 bases, 7 bases remained unmatched. The CDR3 has 15 residues. Per germline, CDR1 MRHNA and CDR2 SNTAGT.

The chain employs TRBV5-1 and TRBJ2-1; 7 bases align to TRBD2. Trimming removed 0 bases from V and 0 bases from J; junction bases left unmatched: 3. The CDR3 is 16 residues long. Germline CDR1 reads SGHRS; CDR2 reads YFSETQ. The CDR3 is CASSLGLASSYNEQFF. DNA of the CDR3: TGCGCCAGCAGCTTGGGACTAGCCAGCTCCTACAATGAGCAGTTCTTC.

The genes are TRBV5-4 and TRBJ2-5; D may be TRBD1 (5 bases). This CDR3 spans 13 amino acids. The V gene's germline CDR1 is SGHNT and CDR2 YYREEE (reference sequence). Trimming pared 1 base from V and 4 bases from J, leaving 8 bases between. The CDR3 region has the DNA TGTGCCAGCAGCTTGTCAGGGCCAGAGACCCAGTACTTC. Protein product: CASSLSGPETQYF.

The CDR3 DNA is TGTGCCAGTAGTCCGACTCTAGGGAACACTGAAGCTTTCTTT. This sequence encodes CASSPTLGNTEAFF. The rearrangement uses TRBV19 and TRBJ1-1; no clear D. Germline values: CDR1 LNHDA, CDR2 SQIVND (reference sequence). The CDR3 is made up of 14 amino acids. Deletions cut 5 bases from V and 1 base from J, with 11 bases between.

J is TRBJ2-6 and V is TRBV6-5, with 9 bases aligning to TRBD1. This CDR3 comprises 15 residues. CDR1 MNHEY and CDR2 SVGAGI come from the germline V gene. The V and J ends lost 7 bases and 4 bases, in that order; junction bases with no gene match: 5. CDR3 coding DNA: TGTGCCAGCATCACAGGGGGCGCCGGGGCCAACGTCCTGACTTTC. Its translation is CASITGGAGANVLTF.

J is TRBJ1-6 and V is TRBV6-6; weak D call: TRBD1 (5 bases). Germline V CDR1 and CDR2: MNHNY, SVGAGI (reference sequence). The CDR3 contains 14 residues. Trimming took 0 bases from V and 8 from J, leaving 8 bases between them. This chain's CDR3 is CASSYSWGDSPLHF. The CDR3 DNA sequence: TGTGCCAGCAGTTACTCTTGGGGGGATTCACCCCTCCACTTT.

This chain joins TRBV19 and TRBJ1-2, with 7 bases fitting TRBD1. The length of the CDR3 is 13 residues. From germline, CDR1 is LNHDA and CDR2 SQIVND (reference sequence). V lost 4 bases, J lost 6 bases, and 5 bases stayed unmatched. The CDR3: CASSNRGEDGYTF. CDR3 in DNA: TGTGCCAGTAGTAACAGGGGAGAGGATGGCTACACCTTC.

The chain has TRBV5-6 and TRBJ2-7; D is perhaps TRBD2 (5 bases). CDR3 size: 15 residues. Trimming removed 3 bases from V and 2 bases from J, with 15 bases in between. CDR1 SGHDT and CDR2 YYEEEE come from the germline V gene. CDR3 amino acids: CASSSPLDFTYEQYF. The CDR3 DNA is TGTGCCAGCAGCTCCCCCCTGGACTTTACCTACGAGCAGTACTTC.

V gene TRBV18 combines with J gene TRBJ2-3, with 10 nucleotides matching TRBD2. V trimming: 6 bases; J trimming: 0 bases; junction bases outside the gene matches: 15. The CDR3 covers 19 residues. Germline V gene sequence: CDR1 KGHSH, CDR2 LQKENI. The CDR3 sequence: CASSRRTSGMNPSTDTQYF. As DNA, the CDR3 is TGTGCCAGCTCCCGGAGAACTAGCGGGATGAATCCTAGCACAGATACGCAGTATTTT.

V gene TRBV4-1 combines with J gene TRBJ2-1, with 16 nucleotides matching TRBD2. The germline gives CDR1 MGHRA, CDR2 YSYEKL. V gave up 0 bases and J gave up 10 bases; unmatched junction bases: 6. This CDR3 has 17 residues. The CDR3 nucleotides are TGCGCCAGCAGCCAAGATCCGGGGACTAGCGGGAGGGAGGAGCAGTTCTTC. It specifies CASSQDPGTSGREEQFF.

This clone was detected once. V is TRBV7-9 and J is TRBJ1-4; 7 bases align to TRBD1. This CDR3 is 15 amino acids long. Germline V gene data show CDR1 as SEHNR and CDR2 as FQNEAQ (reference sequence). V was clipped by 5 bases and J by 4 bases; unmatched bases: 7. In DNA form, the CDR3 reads TGTGCCAGCAGCACTTTGGGACAGAGTAATGAAAAACTGTTTTTT. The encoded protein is CASSTLGQSNEKLFF.

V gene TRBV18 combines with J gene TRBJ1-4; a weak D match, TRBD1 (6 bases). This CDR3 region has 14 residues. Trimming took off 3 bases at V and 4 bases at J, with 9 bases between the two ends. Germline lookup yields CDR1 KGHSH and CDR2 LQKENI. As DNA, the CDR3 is TGTGCCAGCTCACCGCAGGGGTTTAATGAAAAACTGTTTTTT. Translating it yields CASSPQGFNEKLFF.

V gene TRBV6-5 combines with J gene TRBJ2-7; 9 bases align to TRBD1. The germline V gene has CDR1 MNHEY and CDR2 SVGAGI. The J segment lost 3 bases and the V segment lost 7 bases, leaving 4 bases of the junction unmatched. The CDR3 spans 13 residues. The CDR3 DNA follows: TGTGCCAGCACCAGACAGGGGGGCTACGAGCAGTACTTC. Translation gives CASTRQGGYEQYF.